This TCR beta chain is from a study of blood T cell repertoires in COVID-19. The wider study: The United States, Italy and Spain were the sources of the acute and convalescent COVID-19 samples. PBMCs, B-cell-depleted T cells, or T cells were the source of the cDNA or gDNA that made up the material.

Study processing details: Nucleated cell counts were estimated from reference gene primer amplification. The data were produced by immunoSEQ multiplex PCR, yet TCRdb's version contains in-frame clones alone and is incomplete. The V and J calls and clone size were taken over from that table, and D and trimming were inferred from the DNA. Of 130,000 to 150,000 clones detected, roughly 86% appear once; the ten largest clones hold 2% to 2.5%. Losses at the gene ends were 6 bases for V and 6 bases for J; bases not matched to a gene: 13. CDR1 is MDHEN, CDR2 SYDVKM, per germline. The CDR3 runs 15 residues. The chain employs TRBV28 and TRBJ2-7; TRBD1 matches at 8 bases. Sequences were obtained from peripheral blood. The receptor comes from a human donor in a cohort sampled during active COVID-19. CDR3 sequence reads: CASSPGQDSAGEQYF. CDR3 coding DNA: TGTGCCAGCAGCCCGGGACAGGACTCGGCGGGCGAGCAGTACTTC.